Below, one TCR beta chain is given with its context. This entry is derived from a study of OX40 agonist ivuxolimab in advanced cancers. The V gene's germline CDR1 is MGHDK and CDR2 SYGVNS. With 4 bases removed from V and 7 bases from J, the gap between germline ends came to 17 bases. CDR3 length equals 16 residues. The table came from immunoSEQ multiplex PCR; TCRdb's copy has only in-frame clones and leaves some out. The sample carries some 63,000 clones, around 89% recorded once. The origin of this receptor is an adult with an advanced solid tumor such as melanoma, head and neck, liver or kidney cancer. This chain links TRBV25-1 with TRBJ1-6, with a tentative D call TRBD1 (6 bases). The material sequenced was CD4+ or CD8+ T cells sorted from blood, taken in a trial of the OX40 agonist ivuxolimab. CDR3 sequence reads: CASSGPLTGANSPLHF. In nucleotides, the CDR3 is TGTGCCAGCAGTGGTCCGTTGACAGGCGCGAATTCACCCCTCCACTTT.